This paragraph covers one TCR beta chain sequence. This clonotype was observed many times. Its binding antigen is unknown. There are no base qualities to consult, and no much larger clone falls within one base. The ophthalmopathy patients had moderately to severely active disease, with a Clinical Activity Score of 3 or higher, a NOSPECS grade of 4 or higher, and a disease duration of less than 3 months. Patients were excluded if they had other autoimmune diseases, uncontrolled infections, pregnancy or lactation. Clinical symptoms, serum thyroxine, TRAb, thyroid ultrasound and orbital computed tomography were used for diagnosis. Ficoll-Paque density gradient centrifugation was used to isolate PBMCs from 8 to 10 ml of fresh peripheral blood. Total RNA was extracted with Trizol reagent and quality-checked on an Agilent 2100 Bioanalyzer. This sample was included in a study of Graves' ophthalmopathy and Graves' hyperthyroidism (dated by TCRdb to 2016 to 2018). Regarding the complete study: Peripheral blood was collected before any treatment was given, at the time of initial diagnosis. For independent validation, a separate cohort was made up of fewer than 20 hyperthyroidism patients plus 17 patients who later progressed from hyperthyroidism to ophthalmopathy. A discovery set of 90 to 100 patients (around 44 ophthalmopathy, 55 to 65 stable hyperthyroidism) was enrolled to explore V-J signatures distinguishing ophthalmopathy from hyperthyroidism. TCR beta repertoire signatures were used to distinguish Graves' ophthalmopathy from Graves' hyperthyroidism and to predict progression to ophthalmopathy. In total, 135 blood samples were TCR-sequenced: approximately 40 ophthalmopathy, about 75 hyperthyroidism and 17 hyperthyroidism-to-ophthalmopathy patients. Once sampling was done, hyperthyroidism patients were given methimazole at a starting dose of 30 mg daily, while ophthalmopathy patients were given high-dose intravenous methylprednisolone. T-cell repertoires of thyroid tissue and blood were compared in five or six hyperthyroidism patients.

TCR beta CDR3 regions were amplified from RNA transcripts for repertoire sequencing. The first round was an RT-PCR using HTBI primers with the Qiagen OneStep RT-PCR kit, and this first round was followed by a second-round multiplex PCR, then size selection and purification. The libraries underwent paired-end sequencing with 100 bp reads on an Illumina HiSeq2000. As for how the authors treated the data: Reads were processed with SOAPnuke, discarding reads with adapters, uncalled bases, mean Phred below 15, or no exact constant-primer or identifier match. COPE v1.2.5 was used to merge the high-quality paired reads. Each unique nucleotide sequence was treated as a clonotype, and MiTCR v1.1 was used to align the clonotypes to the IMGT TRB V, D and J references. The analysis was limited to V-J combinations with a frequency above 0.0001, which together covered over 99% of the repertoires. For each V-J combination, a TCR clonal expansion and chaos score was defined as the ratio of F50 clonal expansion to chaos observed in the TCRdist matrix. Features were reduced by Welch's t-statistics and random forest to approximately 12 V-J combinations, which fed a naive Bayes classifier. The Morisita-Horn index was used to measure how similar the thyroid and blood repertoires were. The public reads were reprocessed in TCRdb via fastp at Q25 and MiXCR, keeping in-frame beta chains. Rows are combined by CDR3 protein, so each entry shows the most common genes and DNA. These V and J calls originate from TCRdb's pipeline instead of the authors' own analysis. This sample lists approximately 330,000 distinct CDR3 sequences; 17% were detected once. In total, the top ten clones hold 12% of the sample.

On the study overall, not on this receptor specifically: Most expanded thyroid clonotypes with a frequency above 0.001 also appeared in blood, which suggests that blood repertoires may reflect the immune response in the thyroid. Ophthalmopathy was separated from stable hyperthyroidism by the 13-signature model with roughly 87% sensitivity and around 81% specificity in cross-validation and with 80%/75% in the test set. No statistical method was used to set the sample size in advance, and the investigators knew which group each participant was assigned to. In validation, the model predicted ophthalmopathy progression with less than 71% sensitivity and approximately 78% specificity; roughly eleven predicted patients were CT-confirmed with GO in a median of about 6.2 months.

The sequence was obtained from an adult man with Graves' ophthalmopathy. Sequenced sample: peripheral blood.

The DNA sequence is given as TGTGCCAGCAGTGGTGTAGAGACCCAGTACTTC. Its coded protein is CASSGVETQYF. The chain employs TRBV2 and TRBJ2-5, with the D segment identity uncertain. A distance of 4 bases separates the germline ends of V and J, which lose 4 bases and 4 bases respectively. Reading the germline V gene gives CDR1 SNHLY and CDR2 FYNNEI. The cysteine opens and the phenylalanine closes a CDR3 of 11 amino acids. This entry keeps only the CDR3 DNA: 33 bases, framed from base 1.